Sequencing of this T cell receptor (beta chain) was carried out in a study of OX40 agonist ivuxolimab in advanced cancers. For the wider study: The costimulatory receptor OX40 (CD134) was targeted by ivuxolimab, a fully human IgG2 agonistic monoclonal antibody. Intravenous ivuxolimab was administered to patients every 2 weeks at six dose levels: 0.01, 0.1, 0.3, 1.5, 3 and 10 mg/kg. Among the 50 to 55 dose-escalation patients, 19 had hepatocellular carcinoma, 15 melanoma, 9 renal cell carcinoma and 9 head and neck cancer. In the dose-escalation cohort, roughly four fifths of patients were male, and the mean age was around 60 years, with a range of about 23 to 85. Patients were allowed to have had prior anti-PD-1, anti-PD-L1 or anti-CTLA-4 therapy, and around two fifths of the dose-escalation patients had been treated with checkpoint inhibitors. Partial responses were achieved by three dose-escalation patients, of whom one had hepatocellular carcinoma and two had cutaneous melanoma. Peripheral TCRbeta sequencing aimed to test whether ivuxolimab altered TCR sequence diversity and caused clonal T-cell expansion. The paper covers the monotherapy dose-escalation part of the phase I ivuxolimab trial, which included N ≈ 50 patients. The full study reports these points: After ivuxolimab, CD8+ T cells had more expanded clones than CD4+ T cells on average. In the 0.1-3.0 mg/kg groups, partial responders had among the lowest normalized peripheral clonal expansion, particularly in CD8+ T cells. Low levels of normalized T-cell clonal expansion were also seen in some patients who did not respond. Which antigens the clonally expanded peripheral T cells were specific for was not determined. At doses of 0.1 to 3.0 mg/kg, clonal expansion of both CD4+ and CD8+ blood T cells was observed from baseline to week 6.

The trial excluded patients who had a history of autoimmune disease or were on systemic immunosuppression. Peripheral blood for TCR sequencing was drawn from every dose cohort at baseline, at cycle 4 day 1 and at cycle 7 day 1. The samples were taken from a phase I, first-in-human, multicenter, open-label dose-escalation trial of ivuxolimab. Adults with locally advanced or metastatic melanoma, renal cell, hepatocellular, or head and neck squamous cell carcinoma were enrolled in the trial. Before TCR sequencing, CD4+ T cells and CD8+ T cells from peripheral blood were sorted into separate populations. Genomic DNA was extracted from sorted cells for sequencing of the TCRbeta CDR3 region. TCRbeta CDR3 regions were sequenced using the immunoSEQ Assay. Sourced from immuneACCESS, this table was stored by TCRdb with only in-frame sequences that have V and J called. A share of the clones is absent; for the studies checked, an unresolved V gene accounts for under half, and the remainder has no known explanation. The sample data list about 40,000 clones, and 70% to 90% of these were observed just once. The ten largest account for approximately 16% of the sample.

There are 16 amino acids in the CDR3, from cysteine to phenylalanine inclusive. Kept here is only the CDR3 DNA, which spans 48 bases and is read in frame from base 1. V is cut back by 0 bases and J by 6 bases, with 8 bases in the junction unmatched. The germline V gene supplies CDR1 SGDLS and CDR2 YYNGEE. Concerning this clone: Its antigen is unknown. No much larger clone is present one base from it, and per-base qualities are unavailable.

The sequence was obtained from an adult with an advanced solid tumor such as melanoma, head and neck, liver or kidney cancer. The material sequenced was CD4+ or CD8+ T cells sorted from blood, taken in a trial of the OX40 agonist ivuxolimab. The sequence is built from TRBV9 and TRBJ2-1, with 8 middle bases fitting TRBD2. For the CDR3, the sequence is CASSVGPGGSGNEQFF. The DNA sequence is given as TGTGCCAGCAGCGTAGGTCCGGGAGGGTCTGGCAATGAGCAGTTCTTC. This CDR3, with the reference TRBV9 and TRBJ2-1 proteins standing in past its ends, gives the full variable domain DSGVTQTPKHLITATGQRVTLRCSPRSGDLSVYWYQQSLDQGLQFLIQYYNGEERAKGNILERFSAQQFPDLHSELNLSSLELGDSALYFCASSVGPGGSGNEQFFGPGTRLTVL.